Listed here are 17 T cell receptor beta chains from one sample, sequenced in a study of blood T cell repertoires in COVID-19. The repertoire was sequenced with immunoSEQ multiplex PCR; TCRdb's copy has only in-frame clones and lacks some. Altogether about 270,000 clones are present, 83% being singletons, with the ten largest covering 7.5% to 10%. Sequencing was carried out using peripheral blood. The origin of the receptors is a woman in her fifties or sixties who had recovered from COVID-19.

The chain employs TRBV19 and TRBJ2-2; 7 bases agree with TRBD1. Germline assignment: CDR1 LNHDA and CDR2 SQIVND (reference sequence). The CDR3 consists of 17 residues. V lost 4 bases, J lost 5 bases, and 13 bases stayed unmatched. Written as DNA, the CDR3 is TGTGCCAGTAGTACGTTCTCCGGGACAGCCGCAACCGGGGAGCTGTTTTTT. Its translation: CASSTFSGTAATGELFF.

CDR3 nucleotide sequence: TGTGCCACCACGTGGGGCGCAACTAACTATGGCTACACCTTC. It specifies CATTWGATNYGYTF. The chain employs TRBV28 and TRBJ1-2; maybe TRBD1 (5 bases). Trimming took 10 bases from V and 0 from J, leaving 15 bases between them. The germline CDR1 and CDR2 sequences are MDHEN and SYDVKM. CDR3 size: 14 residues.

This chain uses TRBV11-1 with TRBJ2-7; 8 bases are shared with TRBD1. The J segment lost 1 base and the V segment lost 5 bases, leaving 7 bases of the junction unmatched. Germline V CDR1 and CDR2: SGHAT, FQDESV (reference sequence). The CDR3 is made up of 15 amino acids. The CDR3 spells CASSPGQGWSYEQYF. CDR3 nucleotide sequence: TGTGCCAGCAGCCCTGGACAGGGTTGGTCCTACGAGCAGTACTTC.

This clone was found a few times. This rearrangement joins TRBV9 to TRBJ2-7, with unresolved D. The CDR3 sequence is 14 residues long. Between the trimmed V and J ends, which lost 0 bases and 5 bases, there was a span of 12 bases. Germline CDR1 SGDLS, CDR2 YYNGEE. The DNA of the CDR3 is TGTGCCAGCAGCGTAGGTCCAGCGCGCGACGAGCAGTACTTC. This codes for CASSVGPARDEQYF.

The CDR3 DNA sequence: TGTGCCACCCCATGGGGAGATTCACCTGACAATGAGCAGTTCTTC. Protein sequence: CATPWGDSPDNEQFF. The rearrangement uses TRBV10-3 and TRBJ2-1; maybe TRBD2 (5 bases). Per the germline V gene, CDR1 is ENHRY and CDR2 is SYGVKD. This CDR3 comprises 15 residues. V lost 10 bases, J lost 5 bases, and 21 bases lay in between.

The V gene is TRBV7-2, the J gene TRBJ1-1; maybe TRBD1 (6 bases). V was clipped by 0 bases and J by 4 bases, with 18 bases between them. The CDR3 sequence is 17 residues long. The germline V gene encodes CDR1 SGHTA and CDR2 FQGNSA. The DNA of the CDR3 is TGTGCCAGCAGCTTAGCATCAGGGGCCCAGATCGGCACTGAAGCTTTCTTT. Translating it yields CASSLASGAQIGTEAFF.

The chain recombines TRBV11-1 with TRBJ2-1; TRBD1 might be the D (5 bases). This CDR3 region has 12 residues. In germline, CDR1 is SGHAT, CDR2 FQDESV (reference sequence). With 6 bases removed from V and 10 bases from J, the gap between germline ends came to 13 bases. CDR3 in amino acids: CASSRSGSEQFF. The CDR3 region has the DNA TGTGCCAGCAGTCGCTCAGGGTCCGAGCAGTTCTTC.

The chain joins TRBV9 to TRBJ1-2; D gene ambiguous. Between the trimmed V and J ends, which lost 2 bases and 2 bases, there was a span of 7 bases. The CDR3 has 13 residues. The germline V gene encodes CDR1 SGDLS and CDR2 YYNGEE. The CDR3 DNA sequence: TGTGCCAGCAGCGTCGGCGGGAACTATGGCTACACCTTC. Amino acid sequence: CASSVGGNYGYTF.

The CDR3 here is CASSQSRRATNEKLFF. CDR3 DNA sequence: TGCGCCAGCAGCCAATCGAGGCGGGCAACTAATGAAAAACTGTTTTTT. This chain joins TRBV4-3 and TRBJ1-4, with D hard to call. Germline values: CDR1 LGHNA, CDR2 YSLEER. The CDR3 extends over 16 amino acids. The V end was cut by 2 bases, the J end by 0 bases, with 10 bases between.

V gene TRBV28 combines with J gene TRBJ2-2; D call uncertain. This CDR3 region has 11 residues. Germline V gene sequence: CDR1 MDHEN, CDR2 SYDVKM. V was trimmed by 4 bases and J by 7 bases, leaving 4 bases between them. This CDR3 reads CASSYHGELFF. The CDR3 DNA reads TGTGCCAGCAGTTATCACGGGGAGCTGTTTTTT.

The chain uses TRBV9 and TRBJ1-3; D is undetermined. Germline V gene data show CDR1 as SGDLS and CDR2 as YYNGEE. The CDR3 runs 15 residues. V was pared by 6 bases and J by 2 bases, with 15 bases between. CDR3 DNA: TGTGCCAGCATCCACTCGGGTTTGGCTGGAAACACCATATATTTT. Translation gives CASIHSGLAGNTIYF. The full variable domain, rest sourced from reference TRBV9 and TRBJ1-3, is DSGVTQTPKHLITATGQRVTLRCSPRSGDLSVYWYQQSLDQGLQFLIQYYNGEERAKGNILERFSAQQFPDLHSELNLSSLELGDSALYFCASIHSGLAGNTIYFGEGSWLTVV.

V is TRBV5-5 and J is TRBJ2-7, with D uncertain. The CDR3 sequence is 15 residues long. Deletions cut 0 bases from V and 3 bases from J, with 13 bases between. Germline-derived CDR1 and CDR2 are SGHKS and YYEKEE (reference sequence). The CDR3 reads CASSLEAPPGYEQYF. CDR3 in DNA: TGTGCCAGCAGCTTGGAGGCCCCTCCGGGCTACGAGCAGTACTTC.

The V gene is TRBV5-1, the J gene TRBJ1-1, with TRBD1 as a possible D gene (5 bases). The CDR3 totals 18 residues. V was shortened by 1 base and J by 0 bases, with 19 bases between the two germline ends. Germline-derived CDR1 and CDR2 are SGHRS and YFSETQ. The CDR3 sequence is CASSLSGVSRGLNTEAFF. The CDR3 DNA is TGCGCCAGCAGCTTGTCGGGGGTCTCGAGAGGGTTGAACACTGAAGCTTTCTTT.

This chain uses TRBV7-2 with TRBJ1-1, with a possible D match to TRBD1 (6 bases). Germline assignment: CDR1 SGHTA and CDR2 FQGNSA. Trimming removed 5 bases from V and 11 bases from J, with 18 bases in between. The CDR3 is 13 amino acids. The CDR3 sequence is CASSIPGQLRAFF. CDR3 nucleotides: TGTGCCAGCAGCATTCCGGGACAACTCCGTGCTTTCTTT.

The gene calls are TRBV27 and TRBJ2-1; D perhaps matches TRBD2 (6 bases). Germline CDR1 reads MNHEY; CDR2 reads SMNVEV (reference sequence). With 3 bases removed from V and 5 bases from J, the gap between germline ends came to 14 bases. The CDR3 covers 15 residues. The CDR3, as DNA: TGTGCCAGCAGTTTGTCGGGGGAGGCACACAATGAGCAGTTCTTC. Its translation is CASSLSGEAHNEQFF.

The rearrangement uses TRBV5-1 and TRBJ1-1, with a weak D call TRBD1 (5 bases). This CDR3 comprises 15 residues. Germline lookup yields CDR1 SGHRS and CDR2 YFSETQ. Deletions cut 0 bases from V and 1 base from J, with 10 bases between. The CDR3 is CASSLDGHSNTEAFF. The DNA for the CDR3 is TGCGCCAGCAGCTTGGACGGACACTCGAACACTGAAGCTTTCTTT.

V usage is TRBV29-1 and J usage is TRBJ2-1; no clear D. CDR3 length: 11 amino acids. Between the trimmed V and J ends, which lost 4 bases and 7 bases, there was a span of 8 bases. CDR1 is SQVTM and CDR2 is ANQGSEA in the germline V gene. The CDR3: CSVVSRNEQFF. CDR3 DNA: TGCAGCGTTGTATCCCGGAATGAGCAGTTCTTC.